These 32 T cell receptor beta chains share one sample of origin, sequenced in a study of cytomegalovirus exposure and HLA in healthy donors. 60 Vbeta and 13 Jbeta primers were used in PCR. The repertoire was sequenced with immunoSEQ multiplex PCR; TCRdb's copy has only in-frame clones and lacks some. The sample yields tens of thousands of clones, more than 50% seen once. Sequencing was performed on PBMCs. The origin of the receptors is a male donor in good health and CMV-seropositive.

The chain recombines TRBV5-1 with TRBJ2-5; D possibly corresponds to TRBD2 (5 bases). V was pared by 0 bases and J by 2 bases, with 8 bases between. This CDR3 is 14 amino acids long. The germline V gene encodes CDR1 SGHRS and CDR2 YFSETQ. CDR3 residues: CASSLDRGQETQYF. In nucleotides, the CDR3 is TGCGCCAGCAGCTTGGACAGAGGGCAAGAGACCCAGTACTTC. Together with reference TRBV5-1 and TRBJ2-5, the CDR3 gives the full variable domain: KAGVTQTPRYLIKTRGQQVTLSCSPISGHRSVSWYQQTPGQGLQFLFEYFSETQRNKGNFPGRFSGRQFSNSRSEMNVSTLELGDSALYLCASSLDRGQETQYFGPGTRLLVL.

The V call is TRBV30, the J call TRBJ1-3, with a tentative D call TRBD1 (5 bases). V was clipped by 2 bases and J by 0 bases, with 14 bases between them. Germline-derived CDR1 and CDR2 are GTSNPN and SVGIG (reference sequence). This CDR3 has 16 residues. In DNA, the CDR3 is TGTGCCTGGAGTAGAAGGGGACTTCGCTCTGGAAACACCATATATTTT. Protein product: CAWSRRGLRSGNTIYF.

The chain employs TRBV10-3 and TRBJ2-3; 8 bases align to TRBD1. V lost 7 bases to trimming and J lost 0 bases; unmatched junction nucleotides: 6. The CDR3 has 15 residues. Germline assignment: CDR1 ENHRY and CDR2 SYGVKD. Here the CDR3 reads CAINRGLQSTDTQYF. Written as DNA, the CDR3 is TGTGCCATCAACAGGGGGTTACAAAGCACAGATACGCAGTATTTT.

J is TRBJ1-3 and V is TRBV7-2; TRBD1 might be the D (6 bases). Germline V gene sequence: CDR1 SGHTA, CDR2 FQGNSA. The ends were cut back, 0 bases at V and 0 bases at J, with 6 bases in the middle. The CDR3 totals 15 residues. This chain's CDR3 is CASSLAGGSGNTIYF. The CDR3 DNA follows: TGTGCCAGCAGCTTAGCAGGGGGCTCTGGAAACACCATATATTTT.

V gene TRBV6-1 combines with J gene TRBJ1-1; D perhaps matches TRBD1 (5 bases). V lost 5 bases, J lost 0 bases, and 10 bases lay in between. The CDR3 sequence is 14 residues long. CDR1 MNHNS and CDR2 SASEGT come from the germline V gene. The CDR3 sequence is CASSIGVMNTEAFF. In DNA, the CDR3 is TGTGCCAGCAGTATAGGGGTGATGAACACTGAAGCTTTCTTT.

The gene calls are TRBV19 and TRBJ1-1; D not resolved. Per the germline V gene, CDR1 is LNHDA and CDR2 is SQIVND (reference sequence). The CDR3 contains 12 residues. V was clipped by 6 bases and J by 1 base, with 6 bases between them. CDR3 residues: CASREANTEAFF. CDR3 DNA: TGTGCCAGTAGAGAGGCGAACACTGAAGCTTTCTTT.

This clone came up once. The V gene is TRBV18, the J gene TRBJ2-5, with 8 bases fitting TRBD2. The CDR3 covers 15 residues. CDR1 KGHSH and CDR2 LQKENI come from the germline V gene. The J segment lost 3 bases and the V segment lost 2 bases, leaving 5 bases of the junction unmatched. DNA for the CDR3: TGTGCCAGCTCACCAACCGGGGGGGCCAAAGAGACCCAGTACTTC. Translated: CASSPTGGAKETQYF.

The chain links TRBV25-1 to TRBJ2-1; the D is unclear. The CDR3 runs 12 residues. Trimming took off 2 bases at V and 7 bases at J, with 6 bases between the two ends. Per germline, CDR1 MGHDK and CDR2 SYGVNS. CDR3 region: CASSEKANEQFF. The DNA of the CDR3 is TGTGCCAGCAGTGAAAAAGCGAATGAGCAGTTCTTC. Full variable domain (rest looked up from reference TRBV25-1 and TRBJ2-1): EADIYQTPRYLVIGTGKKITLECSQTMGHDKMYWYQQDPGMELHLIHYSYGVNSTEKGDLSSESTVSRIRTEHFPLTLESARPSHTSQYLCASSEKANEQFFGPGTRLTVL.

V usage is TRBV11-1 and J usage is TRBJ2-4; 10 bases fit TRBD1. V shed 3 bases and J 7 bases; nucleotides not matched to a gene: 6. This CDR3 is 15 amino acids long. The germline V gene encodes CDR1 SGHAT and CDR2 FQDESV (reference sequence). DNA for the CDR3: TGTGCCAGCAGCTTTCGAGACAGGGGGCTTAACATTCAGTACTTC. Protein product: CASSFRDRGLNIQYF.

Written as DNA, the CDR3 is TGTGCCCTCGGCAGGGGGCGAGAGACCCAGTACTTC. This encodes CALGRGRETQYF. The rearrangement joins TRBV28 to TRBJ2-5; the match to TRBD1 covers 8 bases. The CDR3 covers 12 residues. J gave up 4 bases and V 11 bases, and 6 bases lay outside the gene matches. CDR1 is MDHEN and CDR2 is SYDVKM in the germline V gene.

The chain links TRBV15 to TRBJ1-5, with 11 bases matching TRBD1. With V trimmed by 3 bases and J by 4 bases, 5 bases remained unmatched. The CDR3 spans 16 residues. The germline CDR1 and CDR2 sequences are LNHNV and YYDKDF (reference sequence). This CDR3 reads CATSSVGTGGNQPQHF. The CDR3 nucleotides read TGTGCCACCAGCAGTGTGGGGACAGGGGGTAATCAGCCCCAGCATTTT.

This clone has just a few counts. The chain carries TRBV11-1 and TRBJ1-2; tentative D call: TRBD1 (6 bases). This CDR3 has 14 amino acids. Trimming pared 5 bases from V and 1 base from J, leaving 11 bases between. The germline CDR1 and CDR2 sequences are SGHAT and FQDESV (reference sequence). The CDR3 sequence: CASSPGQINYGYTF. The CDR3, as DNA: TGTGCCAGCAGCCCTGGACAGATTAACTATGGCTACACCTTC.

V usage is TRBV19 and J usage is TRBJ2-6, with 8 bases aligning to TRBD1. Trimming took 6 bases from V and 0 from J; bases not matched to a gene: 10. Germline CDR1 LNHDA, CDR2 SQIVND (reference sequence). This CDR3 has 18 amino acids. The CDR3 DNA reads TGTGCCAGTAGATCCGGGACAGGAGTTGGCTCTGGGGCCAACGTCCTGACTTTC. Residues: CASRSGTGVGSGANVLTF.

The V gene is TRBV19, the J gene TRBJ1-1; D is possibly TRBD1 (5 bases). Trimming removed 3 bases at V and 2 bases at J, with 10 bases between. This CDR3 spans 14 amino acids. Germline-derived CDR1 and CDR2 are LNHDA and SQIVND (reference sequence). The CDR3 loop reads CASSIWGDNTEAFF. As DNA, the CDR3 is TGTGCCAGTAGTATTTGGGGGGATAACACTGAAGCTTTCTTT.

The chain employs TRBV28 and TRBJ1-2; no clear D gene. Germline assignment: CDR1 MDHEN and CDR2 SYDVKM. V lost 3 bases, J lost 7 bases, and 15 bases lay in between. This CDR3 region has 14 residues. This CDR3 reads CASSFSPSQAGYTF. In nucleotides, the CDR3 is TGTGCCAGCAGTTTCAGCCCCTCCCAGGCTGGCTACACCTTC.

V gene TRBV9 combines with J gene TRBJ1-1; D gene ambiguous. V shed 0 bases and J shed 1 base, with 10 bases lying between them. The CDR3 contains 15 residues. CDR1 and CDR2 from the germline V gene are SGDLS and YYNGEE. The CDR3 sequence is CASSVGGDSNTEAFF. CDR3 coding DNA: TGTGCCAGCAGCGTAGGGGGAGACTCGAACACTGAAGCTTTCTTT.

V is TRBV7-9 and J is TRBJ2-7; no clear D. The CDR3 is 15 amino acids. V was clipped by 5 bases and J by 1 base, with 15 bases between them. Germline CDR1 reads SEHNR; CDR2 reads FQNEAQ (reference sequence). In DNA, the CDR3 is TGTGCCAGCAGCCCCTATACCCAAAATTCCTACGAGCAGTACTTC. Translating it yields CASSPYTQNSYEQYF.

The J gene is TRBJ2-6, the V gene TRBV9, with 7 positions matching TRBD1. The V gene's germline CDR1 is SGDLS and CDR2 YYNGEE. Trimming removed 0 bases from V and 1 base from J; junction bases left unmatched: 7. The CDR3 contains 18 residues. This chain's CDR3 is CASSVAARGRSGANVLTF. The CDR3 DNA follows: TGTGCCAGCAGCGTAGCTGCTAGGGGGCGGTCTGGGGCCAACGTCCTGACTTTC.

The CDR3 region has the DNA TGTGCCAGCAGCTCACAGGGGGCGGATACGCAGTATTTT. Translated: CASSSQGADTQYF. The rearrangement uses TRBV7-2 and TRBJ2-3; 9 nucleotides match TRBD1. The CDR3 covers 13 residues. The germline V gene has CDR1 SGHTA and CDR2 FQGNSA. V shed 4 bases and J 6 bases; nucleotides not matched to a gene: 2.

This chain connects TRBV19 to TRBJ2-3; D possibly corresponds to TRBD2 (7 bases). Germline CDR1 reads LNHDA; CDR2 reads SQIVND (reference sequence). This CDR3 has 17 residues. With 3 bases removed from V and 2 bases from J, the gap between germline ends came to 18 bases. This CDR3 reads CASSIRGLPGATDTQYF. CDR3 nucleotides: TGTGCCAGTAGTATCAGGGGACTACCCGGCGCCACAGATACGCAGTATTTT.

V usage is TRBV5-1 and J usage is TRBJ1-4; weak D call: TRBD1 (5 bases). The CDR3 runs to 16 residues. V gave up 9 bases and J gave up 8 bases, with 26 bases separating them. Germline lookup yields CDR1 SGHRS and CDR2 YFSETQ. This chain's CDR3 is CATSLGAQGVKEKLFF. The DNA of the CDR3 is TGCGCCACCTCTTTAGGGGCGCAGGGCGTAAAAGAAAAACTGTTTTTT.

The rearrangement joins TRBV6-6 to TRBJ2-5; 16 bases are a match to TRBD2. Germline V gene lookup returns CDR1 MNHNY and CDR2 SVGAGI (reference sequence). The V and J ends lost 4 bases and 2 bases, in that order; junction bases with no gene match: 1. CDR3 length equals 16 residues. The CDR3 loop is CASSSGLAGGQETQYF. The DNA for the CDR3 is TGTGCCAGCAGTTCGGGACTAGCGGGGGGGCAAGAGACCCAGTACTTC.

The gene calls are TRBV9 and TRBJ1-2, with D maybe TRBD1 (5 bases). The CDR3 is 13 amino acids. V was pared by 4 bases and J by 1 base, with 8 bases between. Germline CDR1 reads SGDLS; CDR2 reads YYNGEE. The chain's CDR3 is CASSSQGNYGYTF. Here the CDR3 DNA reads TGTGCCAGCAGCTCCCAGGGTAACTATGGCTACACCTTC. Together with reference TRBV9 and TRBJ1-2, the CDR3 gives the full variable domain: DSGVTQTPKHLITATGQRVTLRCSPRSGDLSVYWYQQSLDQGLQFLIQYYNGEERAKGNILERFSAQQFPDLHSELNLSSLELGDSALYFCASSSQGNYGYTFGSGTRLTVV.

This clone has more than one count but fewer than ten. V usage is TRBV19 and J usage is TRBJ2-7; TRBD2 is a possible D gene (5 bases). Germline CDR1 and CDR2: LNHDA and SQIVND (reference sequence). The CDR3 covers 13 residues. The V gene lost 3 bases and the J gene lost 5 bases, with 11 bases spanning the gap. The CDR3, as DNA: TGTGCCAGTAGTATTTCGAGCGGCGACGAGCAGTACTTC. As protein: CASSISSGDEQYF.

The chain employs TRBV7-2 and TRBJ1-2, with a weak D call TRBD1 (6 bases). The V end was cut by 4 bases, the J end by 2 bases, with 20 bases between. CDR1 is SGHTA and CDR2 is FQGNSA in the germline V gene. This CDR3 spans 17 amino acids. CDR3 amino acids: CASSSHRAVSENYGYTF. CDR3 coding DNA: TGTGCCAGCAGCTCCCACAGGGCCGTAAGTGAGAACTATGGCTACACCTTC. Complete variable domain (other parts from reference TRBV7-2 and TRBJ1-2): GAGVSQSPSNKVTEKGKDVELRCDPISGHTALYWYRQSLGQGLEFLIYFQGNSAPDKSGLPSDRFSAERTGGSVSTLTIQRTQQEDSAVYLCASSSHRAVSENYGYTFGSGTRLTVV.

This chain uses TRBV2 with TRBJ2-2, with a tentative D call TRBD1 (5 bases). V lost 7 bases and J 5 bases, leaving 23 bases between the germline ends. CDR1 is SNHLY and CDR2 is FYNNEI in the germline V gene. This CDR3 has 17 amino acids. The CDR3, as DNA: TGTGCCAGCACTCCTTCCACGGGCAGGGCGCGGACCGGGGAGCTGTTTTTT. Amino acid sequence: CASTPSTGRARTGELFF.

The V gene is TRBV2, the J gene TRBJ2-7; TRBD2 might be the D (5 bases). The length of the CDR3 is 17 residues. Trimming removed 3 bases at V and 3 bases at J, with 21 bases between. Germline V gene sequence: CDR1 SNHLY, CDR2 FYNNEI. The CDR3 region is CASSDRAGRPLGYEQYF. The CDR3 region has the DNA TGTGCCAGCAGTGATCGGGCGGGTCGACCTCTTGGCTACGAGCAGTACTTC.

The chain joins TRBV18 to TRBJ2-1; TRBD1 aligns across 11 bases. Germline CDR1 KGHSH, CDR2 LQKENI. CDR3 length: 16 residues. The J segment lost 7 bases and the V segment lost 1 base, leaving 6 bases of the junction unmatched. The CDR3 loop reads CASSPRWDRGRNEQFF. The CDR3 DNA sequence: TGTGCCAGCTCACCACGATGGGACAGGGGGAGGAATGAGCAGTTCTTC. The full variable domain, rest sourced from reference TRBV18 and TRBJ2-1, is NAGVMQNPRHLVRRRGQEARLRCSPMKGHSHVYWYRQLPEEGLKFMVYLQKENIIDESGMPKERFSAEFPKEGPSILRIQQVVRGDSAAYFCASSPRWDRGRNEQFFGPGTRLTVL.

J is TRBJ1-4 and V is TRBV7-9, with D tentatively TRBD1 (6 bases). Trimming took 5 bases from V and 6 from J, leaving 13 bases between them. The CDR3 is 14 amino acids. Germline CDR1 and CDR2: SEHNR and FQNEAQ (reference sequence). DNA of the CDR3: TGTGCCAGCAGCCCCGTAGGGGGATATGAAAAACTGTTTTTT. It yields the protein CASSPVGGYEKLFF.

This clone has a handful of counts. The chain has TRBV7-2 and TRBJ2-2; D ambiguous. The CDR3 sequence is 14 residues long. Deletions cut 1 base from V and 0 bases from J, with 3 bases between. CDR1 is SGHTA, CDR2 FQGNSA, per germline. In nucleotides, the CDR3 is TGTGCCAGCAGCTTAGTCTCGAACACCGGGGAGCTGTTTTTT. Translation gives CASSLVSNTGELFF. Filled out from reference TRBV7-2 and TRBJ2-2, the complete variable domain reads GAGVSQSPSNKVTEKGKDVELRCDPISGHTALYWYRQSLGQGLEFLIYFQGNSAPDKSGLPSDRFSAERTGGSVSTLTIQRTQQEDSAVYLCASSLVSNTGELFFGEGSRLTVL.

The V gene is TRBV6-6, the J gene TRBJ2-7; 9 bases fit TRBD1. V trimming: 5 bases; J trimming: 3 bases; junction bases outside the gene matches: 5. Per the germline V gene, CDR1 is MNHNY and CDR2 is SVGAGI (reference sequence). The length of the CDR3 is 14 residues. CDR3: CASSPGQGLYEQYF. The CDR3 nucleotides are TGTGCCAGCAGTCCGGGACAGGGCCTCTACGAGCAGTACTTC.

The chain is built from TRBV5-6 and TRBJ2-1, with D possibly matching TRBD1 (5 bases). Germline CDR1 and CDR2: SGHDT and YYEEEE. Between the trimmed V and J ends, which lost 0 bases and 9 bases, there was a span of 7 bases. There are 12 residues in the CDR3. CDR3 sequence: CASSLAGPEQFF. Written as DNA, the CDR3 is TGTGCCAGCAGCTTGGCAGGGCCTGAGCAGTTCTTC.